This record looks at one TCR beta chain sequence and its context. This CDR3 is built from 16 residues. Germline V CDR1 and CDR2: LGHDT, YNNKEL (reference sequence). The V gene lost 1 base and the J gene lost 3 bases, with 16 bases spanning the gap. This entry comes from a study of blood T cell repertoires in COVID-19. The wider study: COVID-19 samples collected from the United States, Italy and Spain covered acute and convalescent phases. PBMCs, B-cell-depleted T cells, or T cells provided the cDNA or gDNA that made up the material.

Per the study methods: Nucleated cell number was recorded as an estimate derived from reference gene primer amplification. TCRdb's copy holds only in-frame clones and misses some; the assay was immunoSEQ multiplex PCR. V and J calls and clone size come straight from that table; D and trimming were deduced from the DNA. There are 95,000 to 150,000 clones in the sample; roughly 90% occur only once, and just over 2% lies in the top ten. Enrolled during active infection, Seattle patients were then followed longitudinally. The source is a man aged 45-65 years with COVID-19, enrolled during active disease. Sequencing input: peripheral blood. V gene TRBV3-1 (or the pseudogene TRBV3-2) combines with J gene TRBJ2-7; no clear D. The CDR3, as DNA: TGTGCCAGCAGCCAAGGAACAGAAGTAGAACTCTACGAGCAGTACTTC. It encodes CASSQGTEVELYEQYF.